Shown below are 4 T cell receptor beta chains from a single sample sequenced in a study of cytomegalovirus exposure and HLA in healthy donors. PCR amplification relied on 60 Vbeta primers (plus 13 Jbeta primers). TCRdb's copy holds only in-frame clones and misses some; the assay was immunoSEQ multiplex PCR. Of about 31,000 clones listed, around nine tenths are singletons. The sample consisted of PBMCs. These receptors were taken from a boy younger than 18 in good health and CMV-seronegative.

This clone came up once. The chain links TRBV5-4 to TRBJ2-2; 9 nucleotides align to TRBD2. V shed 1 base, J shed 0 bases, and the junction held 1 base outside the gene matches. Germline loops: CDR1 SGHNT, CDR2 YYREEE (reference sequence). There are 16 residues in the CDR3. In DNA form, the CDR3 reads TGTGCCAGCAGCTTGAGACTAGCGGCGAACACCGGGGAGCTGTTTTTT. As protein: CASSLRLAANTGELFF.

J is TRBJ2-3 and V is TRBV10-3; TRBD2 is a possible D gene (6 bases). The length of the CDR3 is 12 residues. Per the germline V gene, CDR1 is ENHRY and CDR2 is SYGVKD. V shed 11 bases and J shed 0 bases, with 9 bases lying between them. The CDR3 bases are TGTGCCGGGGGGATAAGCACAGATACGCAGTATTTT. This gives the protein CAGGISTDTQYF.

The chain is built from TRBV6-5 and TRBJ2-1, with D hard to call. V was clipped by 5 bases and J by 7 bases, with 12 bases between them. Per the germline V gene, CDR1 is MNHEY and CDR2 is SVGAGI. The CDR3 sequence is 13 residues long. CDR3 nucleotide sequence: TGTGCCAGCAGTGAAAACAGAGTAAATGAGCAGTTCTTC. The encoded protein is CASSENRVNEQFF.

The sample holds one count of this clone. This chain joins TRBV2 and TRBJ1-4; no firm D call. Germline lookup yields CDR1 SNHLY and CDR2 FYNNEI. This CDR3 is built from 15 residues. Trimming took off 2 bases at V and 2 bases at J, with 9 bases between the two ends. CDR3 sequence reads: CASSEQYSTNEKLFF. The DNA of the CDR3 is TGTGCCAGCAGTGAACAGTATTCGACTAATGAAAAACTGTTTTTT.